The rows below give T cell receptor beta chains drawn from one sample of a study of tumor-infiltrating lymphocytes in primary liver carcinoma. TCRdb redid the calling of the multiplex PCR reads with MiXCR, one entry per CDR3 protein. The repertoire holds 90,000 to 150,000 distinct CDR3 sequences, with about 68% as singletons. Sample: liver tumor tissue from sampling region 1. The receptors come from a woman between 55 and 75 years old with primary liver carcinoma and hepatitis B virus infection. CDR3s include the opening cysteine and the closing phenylalanine or tryptophan. The D gene is left open where the match is weak. The size of a clone is reported for some rows only, either as once, few or many, or as a class for expanded clones.

DNA | CDR3 | J | size | V | D
TGCAGCGTTGAGGTCAGAAACACCGGGGAGCTGTTTTTT | CSVEVRNTGELFF | TRBJ2-2 | many | TRBV29-1 | .
TGCAGCGTCGGGTCCTTGGGGTCCGAAAAACTGTTTTTT | CSVGSLGSEKLFF | TRBJ1-4 | many | TRBV29-1 | .
TGTGCCAACTCCAATGGGGTTTCCGGAATGTCCGGGGAGCTGTTTTTT | CANSNGVSGMSGELFF | TRBJ2-2 | . | TRBV6-4 | .
TGTGCCAGCAGCTTGGGATCAGGGGGCATCACAGATACGCAGTATTTT | CASSLGSGGITDTQYF | TRBJ2-3 | . | TRBV5-8 | TRBD1
TGCGCCAGCAGCGGTCGCGGACAGGCCTCTAATGAAAAACTGTTTTTT | CASSGRGQASNEKLFF | TRBJ1-4 | . | TRBV5-1 | TRBD1
TGTGCCAGCAGCCGGGACAGCCCTGGAAACACCATATATTTT | CASSRDSPGNTIYF | TRBJ1-3 | few | TRBV28 | TRBD1
TGTGCCAGCAGCACCATAGCGGGGACACATGAACAGTTCTTC | CASSTIAGTHEQFF | TRBJ2-1 | . | TRBV11-2 | TRBD2
TGTGCCAGCAGCCCCTCGGACAGGGTCTACGAGCAGTACTTC | CASSPSDRVYEQYF | TRBJ2-7 | many | TRBV11-2 | TRBD1
TGTGCCTGCAGATTAGTCGGCGGGAGGGGATATTCTAGCACAGATACGCAGTATTTT | CACRLVGGRGYSSTDTQYF | TRBJ2-3 | . | TRBV11-2 | TRBD2
TGTGCCAGCAGCTTAGATCCCAGGGGGAGTGAGCAGTTCTTT | CASSLDPRGSEQFF | TRBJ2-1 | once | TRBV11-2 | TRBD1
TGTGCTAGCAGAACTCGAATCGATCAGCCCCAGCATTTT | CASRTRIDQPQHF | TRBJ1-5 | few | TRBV28 | .
TGTGCCAGAAGCTACGACCCCAATCAGCCCCAGCATTTT | CARSYDPNQPQHF | TRBJ1-5 | . | TRBV5-3 | .
TGTGCCGGCAGCTCCTCTCTTAGGAGAAGGTCCGGGGAGCTGTTTTTT | CAGSSSLRRRSGELFF | TRBJ2-2 | . | TRBV7-9 | .
TGTGCCAGCAACTTAAGACCCGGCGAGCAGTACTTC | CASNLRPGEQYF | TRBJ2-7 | . | TRBV11-2 | .
TGTGCCAGTAGTATGCAGGGTGCCGGGGCCAACCTCCTGACTTTC | CASSMQGAGANLLTF | TRBJ2-6 | few | TRBV6-6 | .
TGTGCCAGCAGTTACTCGCCCGGTCGGTCTTCTAACTATGGCTACACCTTC | CASSYSPGRSSNYGYTF | TRBJ1-2 | many | TRBV6-6 | .
TGTACCAGCAGCCCATCGGTGACTAGCTCCTACAATGAGCACTTCTTC | CTSSPSVTSSYNEHFF | TRBJ2-1 | . | TRBV5-4 | TRBD2
TGTGCCAGCAGCCGGGGGGCTGAGACCCAGTACTTC | CASSRGAETQYF | TRBJ2-5 | many | TRBV11-2 | .
TGCGCCAGCAGTCCGGGACAGGGAGGCTCCTACAATGAGCAGTTCTTC | CASSPGQGGSYNEQFF | TRBJ2-1 | few | TRBV10-1 | TRBD1
TGTGCCAGCAGTTTAGCAGGGACAGGGCGAGTGGACACTGAAGCTTTCTTT | CASSLAGTGRVDTEAFF | TRBJ1-1 | many | TRBV12-3/TRBV12-4 | TRBD1
TGCGCCAGCAGTGTAGGGGTTGGGAGGCAACGGGGGGCCTACGAGCAGTACTTC | CASSVGVGRQRGAYEQYF | TRBJ2-7 | . | TRBV12-3/TRBV12-4 | TRBD2
TGTGCCTCCGGGTACAGGCTTGATAATTCACCCCTCCACTTT | CASGYRLDNSPLHF | TRBJ1-6 | once | TRBV10-3 | .
TGTGCCAGCACCCAAGCGGGAGTCGGTGACACCGGGGAGCTGTTTTTT | CASTQAGVGDTGELFF | TRBJ2-2 | many | TRBV28 | TRBD2
TGTGCCGACAGCTCCCGGGGGGCGCGGACCATAGGCAATGAGCAGTTCTTC | CADSSRGARTIGNEQFF | TRBJ2-1 | . | TRBV11-3 | .
TGTGCCGGCAGCTTAGGTCGTCAGACCCAGTACTTC | CAGSLGRQTQYF | TRBJ2-5 | . | TRBV13 | .
TGTGCCAGCAGCCGGGAGAGGTATGGCTACACCTTC | CASSRERYGYTF | TRBJ1-2 | many | TRBV12-3/TRBV12-4 | .
TGTGCCAACACTAGGACAGCCCTTCAAGAGACCCAGTACTTC | CANTRTALQETQYF | TRBJ2-5 | . | TRBV6-1 | .
TGTGCCAGCAGCCCCGAGGGGCAGGGGAGGGGGACAGATACGCAGTATTTT | CASSPEGQGRGTDTQYF | TRBJ2-3 | . | TRBV11-2 | .
TGTGCCAGCAGTTTCCCAGTTGGTAGCGAGACCACCGGGGAGCTGTTTTTT | CASSFPVGSETTGELFF | TRBJ2-2 | many | TRBV6-7 | .
TGTGTCAGCAGCTTTTTGGGATCGGCTACCCAAGAGACCCAGTACTTC | CVSSFLGSATQETQYF | TRBJ2-5 | . | TRBV7-9 | .
TGTGCCAGCAGCCCCCGCGGGAGGGGCGAGACCCAGTACTTC | CASSPRGRGETQYF | TRBJ2-5 | few | TRBV14 | TRBD2
TGTGCTAGCAGCTTAGGGGGTGGGACCATCCAAGAGACCCAGTACTTC | CASSLGGGTIQETQYF | TRBJ2-5 | . | TRBV7-7 | .
TGTGCCAGCATGTTGACAGGGGATAGTTCCTACAATGAGCAGTTCTTC | CASMLTGDSSYNEQFF | TRBJ2-1 | . | TRBV6-5 | TRBD1
TGTGCCAGCAGCTTAGGTCTTGTAGCGGGAGGGCCGATTGAGCAGCTCTTC | CASSLGLVAGGPIEQLF | TRBJ2-1 | . | TRBV11-2 | TRBD2
TGTAGCGCCGGGACAGGGTGTGTTACTGGGGCCAACGTCCTGACTTTC | CSAGTGCVTGANVLTF | TRBJ2-6 | . | TRBV29-1 | TRBD1
TGTGCCAGCAGTCCGACGGGGGCCGGGGACCTGTTTTTT | CASSPTGAGDLFF | TRBJ2-2 | once | TRBV5-4 | .
TGTGCCAGCAGTCCAGGTAGCTATGGCTACATCTTC | CASSPGSYGYIF | TRBJ1-2 | few | TRBV5-4 | .
TGCAGTGCCCCCTCGGCCACTAACTATGACTACACCTTC | CSAPSATNYDYTF | TRBJ1-2 | once | TRBV29-1 | .
TGCAGCCTTGAGGGACTAAAGACCCAGTACTTC | CSLEGLKTQYF | TRBJ2-5 | . | TRBV29-1 | TRBD2
TGTGTCAGCAACTGGACTAGCGGCGGTGAGCAGTTCTTC | CVSNWTSGGEQFF | TRBJ2-1 | . | TRBV11-2 | TRBD2
TGTGCCAGCAGACTTTACGGTGAGCAGTTCTTC | CASRLYGEQFF | TRBJ2-1 | few | TRBV28 | .
TGTGTCAGCAGTTTATCGCGCGGTGTGGCTACGCAGTATTTT | CVSSLSRGVATQYF | TRBJ2-3 | . | TRBV12-3/TRBV12-4 | .
TGTGCCAGCAGTTTCCACCACCGGCGAAATTCGGATACGCAGTATTTT | CASSFHHRRNSDTQYF | TRBJ2-3 | . | TRBV28 | .
TGTGCCAGCAGTCAAACGGTAACTGAAGCTTTCTTT | CASSQTVTEAFF | TRBJ1-1 | many | TRBV6-6 | .
TGTGCCAGCAGCTTTGGACCCAGGGGGAACACTGAAGCTTTCTTT | CASSFGPRGNTEAFF | TRBJ1-1 | many | TRBV5-5 | .
TGTGCCACCAGGACCGAACATGGAAGCTCTGGAAACACCATATATTTT | CATRTEHGSSGNTIYF | TRBJ1-3 | . | TRBV10-3 | .
TGTGCCAGCAGCCCCCGACTAGACCCGGTCGGTGAGATGTTTTTT | CASSPRLDPVGEMFF | TRBJ2-2 | . | TRBV4-2 | .
TGCAGCGTCGGACTAGCGGGGTTATACAATGAGCAGTTCTTC | CSVGLAGLYNEQFF | TRBJ2-1 | many | TRBV29-1 | TRBD2
TGCAGCGTCGGAACCGGGGGGTACATTCAGTACTTT | CSVGTGGYIQYF | TRBJ2-4 | . | TRBV29-1 | TRBD2
TGTGCCAGCAGCTTAGCCCGGTCTTTCGGGAGTAGGGGTGAGCAGTTCTTC | CASSLARSFGSRGEQFF | TRBJ2-1 | once | TRBV5-5 | .
TGTGCCAGCAGAGCCCAGAAAGGGTTGACGGAGACCCAGTACTTC | CASRAQKGLTETQYF | TRBJ2-5 | many | TRBV28 | .
TGCAGCGTTGAAGAGTCGGGGGGGAATCAGCCCCAGCATTTT | CSVEESGGNQPQHF | TRBJ1-5 | many | TRBV29-1 | .
TGTGCCAGCAGTTTATGGCCGCTCAATGAAAAACTGTTTTTT | CASSLWPLNEKLFF | TRBJ1-4 | many | TRBV12-3/TRBV12-4 | .
TGTGTCAGCAGCTTTGATAGGACTGGGGAACTGTTTTTT | CVSSFDRTGELFF | TRBJ2-2 | . | TRBV11-2 | .
TGTGCCAGCAGCCGGGTCCAGCGGGAGGGCTCCTACGAGCAGTACTTC | CASSRVQREGSYEQYF | TRBJ2-7 | many | TRBV4-2 | TRBD2
TGTGCCAGCAGTGAACTACAGGGGGCCCGCTACGAGCAGTACTTC | CASSELQGARYEQYF | TRBJ2-7 | . | TRBV28 | TRBD1
TGTGCCAGCATCCTGCGGGAGGGGGGCGCAGATACGCAGTATTTT | CASILREGGADTQYF | TRBJ2-3 | . | TRBV11-3 | TRBD2
TGTGCCAGCAGCTTCGGACTAGAGGGAGGGTTGGGGACCCAGTACTTC | CASSFGLEGGLGTQYF | TRBJ2-5 | . | TRBV11-2 | TRBD2